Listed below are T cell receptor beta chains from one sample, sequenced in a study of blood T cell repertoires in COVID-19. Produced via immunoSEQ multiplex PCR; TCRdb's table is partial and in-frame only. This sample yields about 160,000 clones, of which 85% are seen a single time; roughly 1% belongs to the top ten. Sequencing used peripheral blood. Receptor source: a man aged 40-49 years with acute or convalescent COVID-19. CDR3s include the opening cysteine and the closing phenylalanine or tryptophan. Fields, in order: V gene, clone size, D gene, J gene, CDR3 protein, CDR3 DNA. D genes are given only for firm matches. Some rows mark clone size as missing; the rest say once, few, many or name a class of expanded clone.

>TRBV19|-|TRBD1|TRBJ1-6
CASSVDRGQKSLHF
TGTGCCAGTAGTGTGGACAGGGGGCAAAAGTCCCTCCACTTT
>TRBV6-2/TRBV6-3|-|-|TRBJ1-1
CASSDDIITEAFF
TGTGCCAGCAGTGACGACATAATAACTGAAGCTTTCTTT
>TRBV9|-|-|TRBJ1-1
CASSVSGLDTEAFF
TGTGCCAGCAGCGTATCAGGGCTAGACACTGAAGCTTTCTTT
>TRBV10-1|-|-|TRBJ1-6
CASSESAGSYNSPLHF
TGCGCCAGCAGTGAGTCGGCGGGCTCCTATAATTCACCCCTCCACTTT
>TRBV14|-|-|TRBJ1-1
CASSSPGGRTEAFF
TGTGCCAGCAGCTCTCCGGGGGGGCGCACTGAAGCTTTCTTT
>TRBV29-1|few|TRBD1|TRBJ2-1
CSVEQRDRGYNEQFF
TGCAGCGTTGAACAACGGGACAGGGGGTACAATGAGCAGTTCTTC
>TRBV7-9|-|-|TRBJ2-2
CASRDRLNLDGELFF
TGTGCCAGCCGAGACAGGCTGAATTTGGACGGGGAGCTGTTTTTT
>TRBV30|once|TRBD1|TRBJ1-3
CAWNTGQGLSGNTIYF
TGTGCCTGGAACACGGGACAGGGTCTGTCTGGAAACACCATATATTTT
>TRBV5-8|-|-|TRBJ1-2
CASSHTGGQNNGYTF
TGTGCCAGCAGCCACACCGGGGGGCAGAATAATGGCTACACCTTC
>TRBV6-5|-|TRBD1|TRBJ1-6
CASRAGQGERSPLHF
TGTGCCAGCAGGGCCGGACAGGGGGAACGGTCACCCCTCCACTTT
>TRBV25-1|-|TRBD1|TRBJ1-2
CASSESRGAGGGSHGYTF
TGTGCCAGCAGTGAATCCCGGGGGGCAGGGGGCGGCAGCCATGGCTACACCTTC
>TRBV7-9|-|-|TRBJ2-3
CASSLVTTADTQYF
TGTGCCAGCAGCTTAGTAACGACTGCAGATACGCAGTATTTT
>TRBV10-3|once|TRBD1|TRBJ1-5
CAISGTGLDNQPQHF
TGTGCCATCAGTGGGACAGGGCTAGACAATCAGCCCCAGCATTTT
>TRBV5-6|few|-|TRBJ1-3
CASSSRVLPGNTIYF
TGTGCCAGCAGCTCCCGAGTGCTCCCGGGAAACACCATATATTTT
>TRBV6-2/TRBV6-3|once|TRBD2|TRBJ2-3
CASSSTSGASTDTQYF
TGTGCCAGCAGCTCCACTAGCGGGGCTAGCACAGATACGCAGTATTTT
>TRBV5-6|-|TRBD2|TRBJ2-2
CASSLELRGDTGELFF
TGTGCCAGCAGCTTGGAGCTGCGGGGGGACACCGGGGAGCTGTTTTTT
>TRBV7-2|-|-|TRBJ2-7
CASSSGLLSSYEQYF
TGTGCCAGCAGCTCCGGACTCCTCAGCTCCTACGAGCAGTACTTC
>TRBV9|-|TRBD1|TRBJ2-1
CASSAPGQPYNEQFF
TGTGCCAGCAGCGCCCCGGGACAGCCCTACAATGAGCAGTTCTTC
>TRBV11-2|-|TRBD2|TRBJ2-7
CASSWTSGTYEQYF
TGTGCCAGCAGCTGGACTAGCGGAACCTACGAGCAGTACTTC
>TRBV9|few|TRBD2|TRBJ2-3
CASSSSLAGTSDTQYF
TGTGCCAGCAGCTCCTCCCTAGCGGGGACCTCCGATACGCAGTATTTT
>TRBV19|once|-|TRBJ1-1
CATQRGPLFPAMNTEAFF
TGTGCCACCCAGAGAGGTCCCCTCTTCCCCGCTATGAACACTGAAGCTTTCTTT
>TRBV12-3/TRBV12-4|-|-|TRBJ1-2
CASRGQVYGYTF
TGTGCCAGCAGGGGGCAAGTCTATGGCTACACCTTC
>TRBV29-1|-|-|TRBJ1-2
CSVADSTNYGYTF
TGCAGCGTTGCGGACAGTACAAACTATGGCTACACCTTC